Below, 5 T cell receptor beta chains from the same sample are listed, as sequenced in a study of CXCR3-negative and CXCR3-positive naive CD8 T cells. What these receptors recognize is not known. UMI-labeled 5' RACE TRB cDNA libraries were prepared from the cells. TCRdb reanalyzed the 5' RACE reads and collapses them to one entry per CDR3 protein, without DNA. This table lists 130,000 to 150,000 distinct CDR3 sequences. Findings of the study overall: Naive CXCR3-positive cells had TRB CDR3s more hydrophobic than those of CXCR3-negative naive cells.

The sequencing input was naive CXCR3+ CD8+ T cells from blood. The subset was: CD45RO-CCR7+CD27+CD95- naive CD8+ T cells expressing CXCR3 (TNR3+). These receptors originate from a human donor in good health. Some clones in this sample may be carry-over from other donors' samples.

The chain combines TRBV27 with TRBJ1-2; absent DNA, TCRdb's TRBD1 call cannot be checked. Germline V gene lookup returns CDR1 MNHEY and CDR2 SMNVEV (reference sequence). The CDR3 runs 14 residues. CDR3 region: CASSRLEGNKGYTF.

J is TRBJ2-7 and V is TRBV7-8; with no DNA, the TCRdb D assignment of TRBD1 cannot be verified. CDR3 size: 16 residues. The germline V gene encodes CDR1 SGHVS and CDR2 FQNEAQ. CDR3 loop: CASSLLPGQGTYEQYF.

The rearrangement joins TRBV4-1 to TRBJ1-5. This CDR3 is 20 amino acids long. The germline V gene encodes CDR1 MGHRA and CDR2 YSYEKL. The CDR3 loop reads CASSQDLPVGVTWSNQPQHF.

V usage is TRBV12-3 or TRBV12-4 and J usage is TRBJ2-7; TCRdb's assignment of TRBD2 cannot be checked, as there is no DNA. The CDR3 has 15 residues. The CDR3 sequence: CASSPVEAGIYEQYF.

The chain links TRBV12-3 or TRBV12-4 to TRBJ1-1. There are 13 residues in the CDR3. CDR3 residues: CASSPRGNTEAFF.